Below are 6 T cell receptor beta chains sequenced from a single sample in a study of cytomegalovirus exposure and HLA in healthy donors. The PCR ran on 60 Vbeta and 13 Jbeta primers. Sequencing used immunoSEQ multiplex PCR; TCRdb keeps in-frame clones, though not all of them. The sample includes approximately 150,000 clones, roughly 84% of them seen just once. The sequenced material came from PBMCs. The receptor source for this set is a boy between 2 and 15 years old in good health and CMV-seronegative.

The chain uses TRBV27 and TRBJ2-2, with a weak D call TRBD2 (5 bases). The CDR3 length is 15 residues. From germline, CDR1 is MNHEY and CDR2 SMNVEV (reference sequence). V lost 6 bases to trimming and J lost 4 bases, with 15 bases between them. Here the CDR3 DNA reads TGTGCCAGCAGACAACTTGAAGCGGTCACCGGGGAGCTGTTTTTT. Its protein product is CASRQLEAVTGELFF.

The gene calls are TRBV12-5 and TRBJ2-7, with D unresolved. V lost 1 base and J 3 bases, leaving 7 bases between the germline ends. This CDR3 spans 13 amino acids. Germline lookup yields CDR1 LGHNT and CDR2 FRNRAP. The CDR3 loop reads CASGLESGYEQYF. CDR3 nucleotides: TGTGCTAGTGGTTTGGAATCGGGCTACGAGCAGTACTTC.

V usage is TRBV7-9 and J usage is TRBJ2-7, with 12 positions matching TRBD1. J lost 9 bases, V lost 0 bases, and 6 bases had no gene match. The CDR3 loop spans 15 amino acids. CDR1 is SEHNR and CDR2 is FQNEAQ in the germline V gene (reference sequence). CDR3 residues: CASSLAVGQGASQYF. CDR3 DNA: TGTGCCAGCAGCTTAGCAGTGGGACAGGGGGCGTCGCAGTACTTC.

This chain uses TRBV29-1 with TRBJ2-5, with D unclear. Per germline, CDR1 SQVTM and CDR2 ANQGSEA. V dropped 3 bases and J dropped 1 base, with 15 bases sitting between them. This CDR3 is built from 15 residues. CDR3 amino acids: CSVEYGSAIQETQYF. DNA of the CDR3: TGCAGCGTTGAGTACGGGTCGGCAATCCAAGAGACCCAGTACTTC.

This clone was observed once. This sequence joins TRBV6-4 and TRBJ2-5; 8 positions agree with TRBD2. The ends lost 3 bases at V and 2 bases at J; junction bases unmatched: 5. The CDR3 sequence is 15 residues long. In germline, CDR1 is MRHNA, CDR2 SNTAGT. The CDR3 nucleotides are TGTGCCAGCAGTGAGCTAGCGGGCGCACAAGAGACCCAGTACTTC. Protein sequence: CASSELAGAQETQYF.

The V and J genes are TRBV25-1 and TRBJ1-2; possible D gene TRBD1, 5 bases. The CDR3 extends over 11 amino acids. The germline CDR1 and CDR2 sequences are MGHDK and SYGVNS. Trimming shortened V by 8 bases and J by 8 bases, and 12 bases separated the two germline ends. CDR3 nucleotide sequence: TGTGCCAGCTCGGGGGGTAGCGGCTACACCTTC. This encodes CASSGGSGYTF.